This TCR beta chain was retrieved from a study of blood T cell repertoires in COVID-19. Study details: Sites across the United States, Italy and Spain contributed samples from acute and convalescent COVID-19. PBMCs, B-cell-depleted T cells, or T cells provided the cDNA or gDNA that made up the material.

Authors' analysis steps: Nucleated cell counts were estimated from reference gene primer amplification. Measured with immunoSEQ multiplex PCR; TCRdb has only the in-frame clones, and not every one. V, J and clone size were drawn from that table, and D and trimming were deduced from the DNA. The data contain fewer than 75,000 clones, roughly nine tenths of them singletons. The germline V gene has CDR1 SGDLS and CDR2 YYNGEE. V shed 0 bases and J shed 2 bases, with 9 bases lying between them. The CDR3 extends over 15 amino acids. The specimen was peripheral blood. The rearrangement links TRBV9 to TRBJ2-1; the D is unclear. This clonotype was obtained from a man older than 75 with acute or convalescent COVID-19. The CDR3 nucleotides are TGTGCCAGCAGCGTAGGCCAAAGAGCCTACAATGAGCAGTTCTTC. It translates to CASSVGQRAYNEQFF. Full variable domain (missing parts from reference TRBV9 and TRBJ2-1): DSGVTQTPKHLITATGQRVTLRCSPRSGDLSVYWYQQSLDQGLQFLIQYYNGEERAKGNILERFSAQQFPDLHSELNLSSLELGDSALYFCASSVGQRAYNEQFFGPGTRLTVL.